These T cell receptor beta chains were read from a single sample in a study of neoadjuvant anti-PD-1 for oral cavity cancer. Repertoires were generated with immunoSEQ multiplex PCR, while TCRdb's copy carries only in-frame clones and drops some. The sample consists of 15,000 to 20,000 clones, about two thirds of them appearing once. The material was PBMCs, obtained before nivolumab (anti-PD-1) treatment. These TCRs come from a person aged 40 to 85 with oral cavity squamous cell carcinoma. CDR3s include the opening cysteine and the closing phenylalanine or tryptophan. A D gene is named only where the DNA matches it firmly. Clone sizes are given selectively: once, few, many, or a class where the clone is expanded.

d_gene: -; abundance: -; j_gene: TRBJ2-3; v_gene: TRBV30; CDR3aa: CAWSVRARDTQYF; CDR3nt: TGTGCCTGGAGTGTACGAGCACGGGATACGCAGTATTTT
d_gene: -; abundance: -; j_gene: TRBJ1-3; v_gene: TRBV5-1; CDR3aa: CASRLGGGSSGNTIYF; CDR3nt: TGCGCCAGCCGCTTAGGGGGGGGTTCCTCTGGAAACACCATATATTTT
d_gene: -; abundance: -; j_gene: TRBJ1-1; v_gene: TRBV11-2; CDR3aa: CASSADRNTEAFF; CDR3nt: TGTGCCAGCAGCGCGGACAGAAACACTGAAGCTTTCTTT
d_gene: TRBD2; abundance: -; j_gene: TRBJ2-1; v_gene: TRBV5-1; CDR3aa: CASSLEGLAGVLNEQFF; CDR3nt: TGCGCCAGCAGCTTGGAAGGACTAGCGGGAGTACTCAATGAGCAGTTCTTC
d_gene: -; abundance: -; j_gene: TRBJ2-2; v_gene: TRBV7-6; CDR3aa: CASSHSRVTGELFF; CDR3nt: TGTGCCAGCAGCCACTCCAGGGTTACCGGGGAGCTGTTTTTT
d_gene: -; abundance: -; j_gene: TRBJ1-5; v_gene: TRBV6-1; CDR3aa: CASSVYSNQPQHF; CDR3nt: TGTGCCAGCAGTGTATATAGCAATCAGCCCCAGCATTTT
d_gene: TRBD1; abundance: -; j_gene: TRBJ2-1; v_gene: TRBV5-6; CDR3aa: CASSLGGTEYNEQFF; CDR3nt: TGTGCCAGCAGCTTGGGAGGGACAGAATACAATGAGCAGTTCTTC
d_gene: TRBD2; abundance: -; j_gene: TRBJ2-1; v_gene: TRBV2; CDR3aa: CASTPTGGSYNEQFF; CDR3nt: TGTGCCAGCACCCCGACGGGGGGGTCCTACAATGAGCAGTTCTTC
d_gene: TRBD1; abundance: -; j_gene: TRBJ1-1; v_gene: TRBV29-1; CDR3aa: CSVIGQGAYTEAFF; CDR3nt: TGCAGCGTCATCGGACAGGGGGCCTACACTGAAGCTTTCTTT
d_gene: TRBD1; abundance: -; j_gene: TRBJ2-1; v_gene: TRBV10-3; CDR3aa: CAFRDRYNEQFF; CDR3nt: TGTGCCTTCCGGGACAGGTACAATGAGCAGTTCTTC
d_gene: -; abundance: -; j_gene: TRBJ1-2; v_gene: TRBV2; CDR3aa: CASSSEGVSPYGYTF; CDR3nt: TGTGCCAGCAGTTCAGAGGGGGTCTCGCCCTATGGCTACACCTTC
d_gene: -; abundance: -; j_gene: TRBJ1-3; v_gene: TRBV7-8; CDR3aa: CASSLDSSGNTIYF; CDR3nt: TGTGCCAGCAGCTTAGACAGCTCTGGAAACACCATATATTTT
d_gene: TRBD1; abundance: -; j_gene: TRBJ2-3; v_gene: TRBV2; CDR3aa: CASTRQGLGTDTQYF; CDR3nt: TGTGCCAGCACCAGACAGGGGTTGGGGACAGATACGCAGTATTTT
d_gene: -; abundance: -; j_gene: TRBJ1-6; v_gene: TRBV7-3; CDR3aa: CASSLTGDMYNSPLHF; CDR3nt: TGTGCCAGCAGCTTAACCGGGGACATGTATAATTCACCCCTCCACTTT
d_gene: -; abundance: -; j_gene: TRBJ2-7; v_gene: TRBV7-8; CDR3aa: CASSLRSGAGTGAPYEQYF; CDR3nt: TGTGCCAGCAGCTTGAGGTCGGGGGCGGGTACGGGGGCCCCCTACGAGCAGTACTTC
d_gene: -; abundance: -; j_gene: TRBJ1-5; v_gene: TRBV27; CDR3aa: CASSLLVDQPQHF; CDR3nt: TGTGCCAGCAGTTTATTGGTTGATCAGCCCCAGCATTTT
d_gene: TRBD1; abundance: once; j_gene: TRBJ2-3; v_gene: TRBV2; CDR3aa: CASSRDRGEEDTQYF; CDR3nt: TGTGCCAGCAGTAGGGACAGGGGAGAAGAAGATACGCAGTATTTT
d_gene: -; abundance: -; j_gene: TRBJ1-5; v_gene: TRBV30; CDR3aa: CAWSVRGGRQPQHF; CDR3nt: TGTGCCTGGAGTGTACGGGGAGGTCGTCAGCCCCAGCATTTT
d_gene: -; abundance: -; j_gene: TRBJ1-2; v_gene: TRBV5-1; CDR3aa: CASSDPVAVGGYTF; CDR3nt: TGCGCCAGCAGCGACCCGGTCGCGGTGGGGGGCTACACCTTC
d_gene: -; abundance: -; j_gene: TRBJ2-1; v_gene: TRBV29-1; CDR3aa: CSATYDEQFF; CDR3nt: TGCAGCGCAACCTACGATGAGCAGTTCTTC
d_gene: -; abundance: -; j_gene: TRBJ2-5; v_gene: TRBV11-1; CDR3aa: CASSSTLEIGETQYF; CDR3nt: TGTGCCAGCAGCTCCACATTGGAGATCGGAGAGACCCAGTACTTC
d_gene: -; abundance: -; j_gene: TRBJ2-1; v_gene: TRBV27; CDR3aa: CASSWGGLSYNEQFF; CDR3nt: TGTGCCAGCAGTTGGGGCGGACTCTCCTACAATGAGCAGTTCTTC
d_gene: TRBD1; abundance: -; j_gene: TRBJ2-7; v_gene: TRBV18; CDR3aa: CASSHSPGQGAHYEQYF; CDR3nt: TGTGCCAGCTCCCACTCTCCGGGACAGGGGGCCCACTACGAGCAGTACTTC
d_gene: -; abundance: -; j_gene: TRBJ1-1; v_gene: TRBV11-1; CDR3aa: CASSLAGLQFTEAFF; CDR3nt: TGTGCCAGCAGCTTAGCGGGATTACAGTTCACTGAAGCTTTCTTT
d_gene: -; abundance: -; j_gene: TRBJ2-7; v_gene: TRBV11-2; CDR3aa: CASSRSGTLTYEQYF; CDR3nt: TGTGCCAGCAGCCGCAGTGGGACATTAACCTACGAGCAGTACTTC
d_gene: -; abundance: few; j_gene: TRBJ2-1; v_gene: TRBV10-3; CDR3aa: CAISGGGYNEQFF; CDR3nt: TGTGCCATCAGTGGCGGAGGGTACAATGAGCAGTTCTTC
d_gene: -; abundance: few; j_gene: TRBJ2-7; v_gene: TRBV5-1; CDR3aa: CASSLVGDGYEQYF; CDR3nt: TGCGCCAGCAGCTTGGTAGGGGACGGGTACGAGCAGTACTTC
d_gene: -; abundance: -; j_gene: TRBJ1-1; v_gene: TRBV9; CDR3aa: CASSASGTEGAFF; CDR3nt: TGTGCCAGCAGTGCCTCTGGGACCGAAGGGGCTTTCTTT
d_gene: TRBD1; abundance: -; j_gene: TRBJ1-5; v_gene: TRBV6-5; CDR3aa: CASTRDSYSNQPQHF; CDR3nt: TGTGCCAGCACCCGGGACAGTTATAGCAATCAGCCCCAGCATTTT
d_gene: -; abundance: -; j_gene: TRBJ2-5; v_gene: TRBV5-1; CDR3aa: CASSLWGDKSETQYF; CDR3nt: TGCGCCAGCAGCTTGTGGGGGGACAAAAGCGAGACCCAGTACTTC
d_gene: -; abundance: -; j_gene: TRBJ2-1; v_gene: TRBV6-5; CDR3aa: CASRETGTPNNEQFF; CDR3nt: TGTGCCAGCAGAGAAACCGGGACTCCTAACAATGAGCAGTTCTTC
d_gene: TRBD1; abundance: -; j_gene: TRBJ1-6; v_gene: TRBV5-6; CDR3aa: CASSKTGVSPLHF; CDR3nt: TGTGCCAGCAGCAAAACAGGGGTGTCACCCCTCCACTTT
d_gene: -; abundance: -; j_gene: TRBJ2-1; v_gene: TRBV18; CDR3aa: CASSPQNTLGNEQFF; CDR3nt: TGTGCCAGCTCACCGCAGAACACCCTCGGGAATGAGCAGTTCTTC
d_gene: TRBD2; abundance: few; j_gene: TRBJ2-1; v_gene: TRBV6-4; CDR3aa: CASSSSGSYNEQFF; CDR3nt: TGTGCCAGCAGCTCTAGCGGGAGCTACAATGAGCAGTTCTTC
d_gene: -; abundance: -; j_gene: TRBJ1-3; v_gene: TRBV11-2; CDR3aa: CASSLTGVGNTIYF; CDR3nt: TGTGCCAGCAGCTTAACGGGGGTAGGAAACACCATATATTTT
d_gene: -; abundance: -; j_gene: TRBJ1-1; v_gene: TRBV4-1; CDR3aa: CASRGGTSGTEAFF; CDR3nt: TGCGCCAGCAGGGGAGGGACCTCGGGCACTGAAGCTTTCTTT
d_gene: TRBD1; abundance: -; j_gene: TRBJ1-3; v_gene: TRBV4-2; CDR3aa: CASSQDIGTGAGNTIYF; CDR3nt: TGTGCCAGCAGCCAAGATATAGGTACAGGGGCTGGAAACACCATATATTTT
d_gene: -; abundance: -; j_gene: TRBJ2-1; v_gene: TRBV29-1; CDR3aa: CSVDNSYNEQFF; CDR3nt: TGCAGCGTTGATAACAGCTACAATGAGCAGTTCTTC
d_gene: TRBD2; abundance: -; j_gene: TRBJ2-1; v_gene: TRBV5-1; CDR3aa: CASSLSASGSVYGNEQFF; CDR3nt: TGCGCCAGCAGCTTGTCGGCTAGCGGGAGCGTATATGGGAATGAGCAGTTCTTC
d_gene: -; abundance: few; j_gene: TRBJ1-4; v_gene: TRBV7-8; CDR3aa: CASRSRPGHREKLFF; CDR3nt: TGTGCCAGCAGGTCCCGTCCGGGACACAGGGAAAAACTGTTTTTT
d_gene: TRBD1; abundance: once; j_gene: TRBJ1-5; v_gene: TRBV10-3; CDR3aa: CATGQGNVNSNQPQHF; CDR3nt: TGTGCCACTGGACAGGGGAACGTTAATAGCAATCAGCCCCAGCATTTT
d_gene: -; abundance: -; j_gene: TRBJ2-5; v_gene: TRBV6-6; CDR3aa: CVRPTQYF; CDR3nt: TGTGTCCGGCCGACCCAGTACTTC
d_gene: -; abundance: once; j_gene: TRBJ2-3; v_gene: TRBV29-1; CDR3aa: CSVSGRTTDTQYF; CDR3nt: TGCAGCGTTTCTGGCCGGACCACAGATACGCAGTATTTT
d_gene: TRBD1; abundance: -; j_gene: TRBJ1-2; v_gene: TRBV9; CDR3aa: CASSVTDRQGASGYTF; CDR3nt: TGTGCCAGCAGCGTAACCGATCGGCAGGGGGCGTCGGGCTACACCTTC
d_gene: TRBD1; abundance: few; j_gene: TRBJ1-1; v_gene: TRBV5-1; CDR3aa: CASSLAGRGTNTEAFF; CDR3nt: TGCGCCAGCAGCTTGGCCGGCAGGGGGACGAACACTGAAGCTTTCTTT
d_gene: -; abundance: -; j_gene: TRBJ1-1; v_gene: TRBV28; CDR3aa: CASSFGVGGTEAFF; CDR3nt: TGTGCCAGCAGTTTCGGGGTGGGGGGCACTGAAGCTTTCTTT
d_gene: TRBD2; abundance: -; j_gene: TRBJ2-7; v_gene: TRBV18; CDR3aa: CASSPPVGAGGLEQYF; CDR3nt: TGTGCCAGCTCACCACCGGTCGGAGCGGGAGGTCTCGAGCAGTACTTC
d_gene: -; abundance: -; j_gene: TRBJ2-1; v_gene: TRBV27; CDR3aa: CASSLTQGGRKFF; CDR3nt: TGTGCCAGCAGTTTAACACAGGGTGGAAGGAAGTTCTTC
d_gene: TRBD2; abundance: few; j_gene: TRBJ2-1; v_gene: TRBV7-9; CDR3aa: CASSLRTSGRANEQFF; CDR3nt: TGTGCCAGCAGCCTTAGGACTAGCGGGAGGGCCAATGAGCAGTTCTTC
d_gene: TRBD2; abundance: -; j_gene: TRBJ2-2; v_gene: TRBV13; CDR3aa: CASSSLAGALTGELFF; CDR3nt: TGTGCCAGCAGCTCACTAGCGGGGGCCCTCACCGGGGAGCTGTTTTTT
d_gene: TRBD1; abundance: -; j_gene: TRBJ1-2; v_gene: TRBV11-2; CDR3aa: CASSSLTGAVYGYTF; CDR3nt: TGTGCCAGCAGCTCGCTTACAGGGGCTGTCTATGGCTACACCTTC
d_gene: -; abundance: -; j_gene: TRBJ1-5; v_gene: TRBV30; CDR3aa: CAWSVPLRSTAQHF; CDR3nt: TGTGCCTGGAGTGTACCTCTTAGATCCACGGCCCAGCATTTT
d_gene: -; abundance: -; j_gene: TRBJ2-7; v_gene: TRBV11-2; CDR3aa: CASSLHWGARYEQYF; CDR3nt: TGTGCCAGCAGCTTGCATTGGGGCGCCCGGTACGAGCAGTACTTC
d_gene: -; abundance: -; j_gene: TRBJ2-3; v_gene: TRBV25-1; CDR3aa: CASSPRGGGGDTQYF; CDR3nt: TGTGCCAGCAGCCCGCGAGGGGGGGGTGGAGATACGCAGTATTTT
d_gene: -; abundance: few; j_gene: TRBJ2-6; v_gene: TRBV28; CDR3aa: CASSKETLSGANVLTF; CDR3nt: TGTGCCAGCAGCAAAGAGACACTCTCTGGGGCCAACGTCCTGACTTTC
d_gene: TRBD2; abundance: -; j_gene: TRBJ2-3; v_gene: TRBV27; CDR3aa: CASSYGMMGREGADTQYF; CDR3nt: TGTGCCAGCAGTTATGGGATGATGGGGCGGGAGGGGGCAGATACGCAGTATTTT
d_gene: -; abundance: -; j_gene: TRBJ1-2; v_gene: TRBV5-4; CDR3aa: CASSLSRGSRRQDNYGYTF; CDR3nt: TGTGCCAGCAGCTTAAGTAGGGGTTCGAGACGACAGGATAACTATGGCTACACCTTC